The sequence of this TCR beta chain was determined in a study of blood T cell repertoires in COVID-19. Study at large: The origin of the acute and convalescent COVID-19 samples was the United States, Italy and Spain. PBMCs, B-cell-depleted T cells, or T cells were the source of the cDNA or gDNA that made up the material.

In the source study's methods: The authors estimated nucleated cell counts from reference gene primer amplification. Clones were read by immunoSEQ multiplex PCR, and TCRdb kept only the in-frame ones, dropping some. V and J calls and clone size come straight from that table; D and trimming were deduced from the DNA. The repertoire holds some 200,000 clones, with roughly four fifths as singletons. The germline gives CDR1 MNHNY, CDR2 SVGAGI (reference sequence). The CDR3 contains 16 residues. With V trimmed by 0 bases and J by 3 bases, 4 bases remained unmatched. The receptor was derived from a man between 35 and 55 years old who had recovered from COVID-19. This chain uses TRBV6-6 with TRBJ2-2, with 7 bases that match TRBD1. Specimen: PBMCs or T cells enriched from blood (not recorded which). The CDR3 region has the DNA TGTGCCAGCAGTTACTCCGACAGGGCCTACACCGGGGAGCTGTTTTTT. Residues: CASSYSDRAYTGELFF.